One and the same sample provided the 6 T cell receptor beta chains below, sequenced in a study of radiotherapy plus CTLA-4 blockade in lung cancer. Measured with immunoSEQ multiplex PCR; TCRdb has only the in-frame clones, and not every one. The sample lists some 77,000 clones; about 86% were seen once. The sample in question was peripheral blood, obtained from a patient treated with radiotherapy plus ipilimumab. The receptors were gathered from a human donor with non-small cell lung cancer who had a partial response to radiotherapy plus ipilimumab.

V usage is TRBV6-6 and J usage is TRBJ1-6; D might be TRBD1 (6 bases). CDR1 is MNHNY and CDR2 is SVGAGI in the germline V gene (reference sequence). Trimming left V 6 bases short and J 8 bases short, with 17 bases between. The CDR3 has 15 amino acids. The CDR3 sequence: CASSLLGQRDSPLHF. The CDR3 nucleotides read TGTGCCAGCAGCCTCCTCGGACAGAGGGATTCACCCCTCCACTTT.

This chain uses TRBV5-1 with TRBJ1-5; D is uncertain. The germline V and J ends were trimmed by 0 bases and 4 bases, with 11 bases remaining between them. Looked up from germline, CDR1 is SGHRS and CDR2 is YFSETQ. The CDR3 length is 15 residues. The DNA of the CDR3 is TGCGCCAGCAGCTTGGAATCCGGGTTTAATCAGCCCCAGCATTTT. This gives the protein CASSLESGFNQPQHF. Supplemented by reference TRBV5-1 and TRBJ1-5, the full variable domain reads KAGVTQTPRYLIKTRGQQVTLSCSPISGHRSVSWYQQTPGQGLQFLFEYFSETQRNKGNFPGRFSGRQFSNSRSEMNVSTLELGDSALYLCASSLESGFNQPQHFGDGTRLSIL.

J is TRBJ2-7 and V is TRBV5-1; 12 bases align to TRBD2. The CDR3 covers 17 residues. Germline trimming cut 3 bases from V and 7 bases from J; bases unmatched to any gene: 14. The germline CDR1 and CDR2 sequences are SGHRS and YFSETQ. CDR3 loop: CASSSPLAGGPEREQYF. CDR3 nucleotide sequence: TGCGCCAGCAGCTCCCCTCTAGCGGGAGGGCCAGAAAGGGAGCAGTACTTC.

The V gene is TRBV2, the J gene TRBJ2-1; 8 positions match TRBD2. This CDR3 is built from 15 residues. The trim removed 3 bases at V and 7 bases at J, leaving 8 bases unmatched. Germline loops: CDR1 SNHLY, CDR2 FYNNEI. The CDR3 protein is CASSELYGRGNEQFF. Here the CDR3 DNA reads TGTGCCAGCAGTGAGTTATACGGGAGGGGTAATGAGCAGTTCTTC.

With regard to this clone: The final CDR3 position lacks the conserved phenylalanine or tryptophan, pointing to a likely read error. Because the CDR3's place on the DNA is in doubt, the DNA is left out and the CDR3 is given as listed by TCRdb. This sequence joins TRBV19 and TRBJ1-5; the table's D call, TRBD1, has no DNA check behind it. Germline V gives CDR1 LNHDA, CDR2 SQIVND (reference sequence). The CDR3 is 10 amino acids in total, end residues counted. CDR3 sequence: CASSIEAGGE.

The chain combines TRBV6-1 with TRBJ1-2; 7 bases are a match to TRBD1. CDR1 is MNHNS, CDR2 SASEGT, per germline. J lost 4 bases, V lost 5 bases, and 4 bases had no gene match. There are 13 residues in the CDR3. The CDR3 nucleotides read TGTGCCAGCAGTCAACAGGGGAGCTATGGCTACACCTTC. Translation gives CASSQQGSYGYTF.